The 7 T cell receptor beta chains given below trace back to one sample, sequenced in a study of cytomegalovirus exposure and HLA in healthy donors. Measured with immunoSEQ multiplex PCR; TCRdb has only the in-frame clones, and not every one. The sample lists 180,000 or so clones; around nine tenths were seen once. The sequencing input was PBMCs. The receptors shown here come from a man aged 25 to 40 in good health and CMV-seropositive.

The V gene is TRBV7-2, the J gene TRBJ2-6; D is unclear. V was trimmed by 2 bases and J by 0 bases, leaving 5 bases between them. CDR3 size: 15 residues. From germline, CDR1 is SGHTA and CDR2 FQGNSA. As DNA, the CDR3 is TGTGCCAGCAGCTTAAGAGACTCTGGGGCCAACGTCCTGACTTTC. This translates into CASSLRDSGANVLTF.

The rearrangement links TRBV14 to TRBJ2-7, with 8 bases matching TRBD1. The CDR3 has 15 residues. With V trimmed by 5 bases and J by 2 bases, 8 bases remained unmatched. Germline V gene lookup returns CDR1 SGHDN and CDR2 FVKESK. DNA for the CDR3: TGTGCCAGCAGCTCCCGAATACAGGGGGCCTACGAGCAGTACTTC. This translates into CASSSRIQGAYEQYF.

This clone has at least ten counts. The V gene is TRBV27, the J gene TRBJ1-2, with D perhaps TRBD1 (5 bases). The V gene lost 1 base and the J gene lost 6 bases, with 9 bases spanning the gap. The CDR3 spans 13 residues. Germline V gene lookup returns CDR1 MNHEY and CDR2 SMNVEV (reference sequence). CDR3 coding DNA: TGTGCCAGCAGTTTATTGGGGCGTAATGGCTACACCTTC. Translating it yields CASSLLGRNGYTF.

The rearrangement joins TRBV2 to TRBJ2-2; 8 nucleotides agree with TRBD1. The length of the CDR3 is 16 residues. CDR1 is SNHLY, CDR2 FYNNEI, per germline. V shed 5 bases, J shed 4 bases, and the junction held 9 bases outside the gene matches. CDR3 nucleotides: TGTGCCAGCAGTTCTCAGGGGGCGCGGGTCACCGGGGAGCTGTTTTTT. Translation: CASSSQGARVTGELFF.

This sequence joins TRBV27 and TRBJ2-1; 8 bases line up with TRBD1. With V trimmed by 6 bases and J by 3 bases, 7 bases remained unmatched. Germline values: CDR1 MNHEY, CDR2 SMNVEV (reference sequence). This CDR3 contains 15 residues. CDR3 DNA: TGTGCCAGCAGATTTGGGACAGGATTCTACAATGAGCAGTTCTTC. Its protein product is CASRFGTGFYNEQFF.

The chain has TRBV4-1 and TRBJ1-5; the D is unclear. The CDR3 has 16 residues. V was cut by 0 bases and J by 1 base, with 10 bases left in between. The V gene's germline CDR1 is MGHRA and CDR2 YSYEKL. CDR3 in amino acids: CASSQDRSASNQPQHF. Here the CDR3 DNA reads TGCGCCAGCAGCCAAGATCGGAGCGCGAGCAATCAGCCCCAGCATTTT.

Concerning this clone: One end of the junction does not line up with germline, which may come from a read error. This rearrangement joins TRBV6-5 to TRBJ1-5; D is possibly TRBD1 (5 bases). Per germline, CDR1 MNHEY and CDR2 SVGAGI. This CDR3 has 15 amino acids. CDR3 in amino acids: CASSNSDSGNQPQHF. The CDR3 nucleotides are TGTGCCAGCAGTAACTCCGACAGTGGCAATCAGCCCCAGCATTTT.